The 30 T cell receptor beta chains presented below share a single source sample, sequenced in a study of beta chain features in type 1 diabetes. TCRB transcripts that were expressed got sequenced, as all of the isolated RNA had been reverse transcribed. Clones were sequenced by immunoSEQ multiplex PCR, and TCRdb holds only the in-frame ones, with some missing. The sample carries about 130,000 clones, about 10% recorded once. Sequencing used central memory CD4+ T cells from blood. The origin of the receptors is a man younger than 30 in good health.

There are a few counts of this clone. The chain joins TRBV5-1 to TRBJ2-5; D possibly corresponds to TRBD1 (6 bases). Germline V gene sequence: CDR1 SGHRS, CDR2 YFSETQ. V was cut by 3 bases and J by 1 base, with 13 bases left in between. The CDR3 loop spans 15 amino acids. CDR3 DNA: TGCGCCAGCAGCTCACCTACAGGGCCCCAAGAGACCCAGTACTTC. This sequence encodes CASSSPTGPQETQYF. Filled out from reference TRBV5-1 and TRBJ2-5, the complete variable domain reads KAGVTQTPRYLIKTRGQQVTLSCSPISGHRSVSWYQQTPGQGLQFLFEYFSETQRNKGNFPGRFSGRQFSNSRSEMNVSTLELGDSALYLCASSSPTGPQETQYFGPGTRLLVL.

The chain recombines TRBV4-2 with TRBJ2-1, with 9 nucleotides matching TRBD2. CDR1 is LGHNA and CDR2 is YNFKEQ in the germline V gene. Germline trimming cut 4 bases from V and 9 bases from J; bases unmatched to any gene: 10. The CDR3 is made up of 15 amino acids. The CDR3 bases are TGTGCCAGCAGCCCCGGGGAACTAGCGGGTCGTGAGCAGTTCTTC. Protein sequence: CASSPGELAGREQFF.

The rearrangement uses TRBV7-8 and TRBJ1-5, with 7 positions matching TRBD1. There are 13 residues in the CDR3. V was pared by 5 bases and J by 4 bases, with 2 bases of the junction left unmatched. Germline V gives CDR1 SGHVS, CDR2 FQNEAQ. CDR3 amino acids: CASSQQGNQPQHF. CDR3 in DNA: TGTGCCAGCAGCCAACAGGGGAATCAGCCCCAGCATTTT.

This chain connects TRBV28 to TRBJ1-4, with D possibly being TRBD1 (5 bases). This CDR3 is built from 14 residues. The germline gives CDR1 MDHEN, CDR2 SYDVKM. V lost 5 bases and J 7 bases, leaving 14 bases between the germline ends. The CDR3 protein is CASSPPQGGEKLFF. The CDR3 nucleotides are TGTGCCAGCAGTCCCCCCCAGGGCGGTGAAAAACTGTTTTTT.

V gene TRBV28 combines with J gene TRBJ1-6, with D maybe TRBD1 (5 bases). Germline V gene lookup returns CDR1 MDHEN and CDR2 SYDVKM. This CDR3 contains 13 residues. Trimming took 5 bases from V and 5 from J, leaving 7 bases between them. The CDR3 reads CASSPGDNSPLHF. The CDR3 nucleotides are TGTGCCAGCAGTCCGGGGGATAATTCACCCCTCCACTTT.

This clone was observed a few times. The CDR3 reads CASSYDKSYNEQFF. The CDR3 nucleotides read TGTGCCAGCAGTTACGACAAGTCCTACAATGAGCAGTTCTTC. The chain employs TRBV6-6 and TRBJ2-1; no reliable D call. Trimming stripped 2 bases from V and 1 base from J, with 6 bases between. In germline, CDR1 is MNHNY, CDR2 SVGAGI (reference sequence). The length of the CDR3 is 14 residues.

This clone has more than one count but fewer than ten. The gene calls are TRBV5-1 and TRBJ2-3; D remains ambiguous. Per the germline V gene, CDR1 is SGHRS and CDR2 is YFSETQ. This CDR3 comprises 14 residues. V was shortened by 2 bases and J by 5 bases, with 12 bases between the two germline ends. CDR3: CASSFHSPGDTQYF. The CDR3, as DNA: TGCGCCAGCAGCTTCCATTCCCCGGGAGATACGCAGTATTTT.

The chain links TRBV4-1 to TRBJ1-4, with D tentatively TRBD1 (6 bases). The CDR3 spans 15 residues. From germline, CDR1 is MGHRA and CDR2 YSYEKL. Trimming took 5 bases from V and 7 from J, leaving 17 bases between them. The CDR3 reads CASSGKGGPSEKLFF. CDR3 nucleotide sequence: TGCGCCAGCAGCGGGAAGGGGGGGCCTAGTGAAAAACTGTTTTTT.

J is TRBJ2-3 and V is TRBV11-3, with unresolved D. Per germline, CDR1 SGHNT and CDR2 YENEEA. The CDR3 has 13 residues. V was pared by 4 bases and J by 3 bases, with 8 bases between. CDR3 sequence reads: CASSSLETDTQYF. The CDR3 coding sequence is TGTGCCAGCAGCTCTCTAGAGACAGATACGCAGTATTTT.

The chain combines TRBV20-1 with TRBJ2-7, with D hard to call. The CDR3 spans 11 residues. The V end was cut by 2 bases, the J end by 4 bases, with 6 bases between. Per the germline V gene, CDR1 is DFQATT and CDR2 is SNEGSKA (reference sequence). This CDR3 reads CSARWAYEQYF. The DNA for the CDR3 is TGCAGTGCTAGATGGGCGTACGAGCAGTACTTC.

This clone was counted a few times. The rearrangement links TRBV23-1 to TRBJ2-3; perhaps TRBD1 as D (6 bases). TRBV23-1 counts as an open reading frame of uncertain function. This CDR3 comprises 17 residues. V was pared by 4 bases and J by 4 bases, with 21 bases between. This CDR3 is CASSRQRDTKESDTQYF. The CDR3 bases are TGCGCCAGCAGTCGACAACGGGACACTAAGGAATCAGATACGCAGTATTTT.

Of note for this clone: Other DNA sequences in this specimen translate into the identical CDR3. This rearrangement joins TRBV7-2 to TRBJ2-3, with TRBD2 as a possible D gene (6 bases). Trimming removed 2 bases at V and 1 base at J, with 10 bases between. CDR1 is SGHTA and CDR2 is FQGNSA in the germline V gene. The CDR3 runs to 15 residues. The CDR3 coding sequence is TGTGCCAGCAGCTTAAACCCGGGAGGCACAGATACGCAGTATTTT. Its translation: CASSLNPGGTDTQYF. The full variable domain, completed using reference TRBV7-2 and TRBJ2-3, is GAGVSQSPSNKVTEKGKDVELRCDPISGHTALYWYRQSLGQGLEFLIYFQGNSAPDKSGLPSDRFSAERTGGSVSTLTIQRTQQEDSAVYLCASSLNPGGTDTQYFGPGTRLTVL.

This clone was seen a handful of times. The chain has TRBV6-1 and TRBJ1-1, with TRBD1 matching 8 bases. The germline CDR1 and CDR2 sequences are MNHNS and SASEGT. This CDR3 contains 14 residues. The V and J ends lost 3 bases and 4 bases, in that order; junction bases with no gene match: 4. CDR3 protein: CASSDQGAGTEAFF. CDR3 DNA: TGTGCCAGCAGTGATCAGGGGGCTGGCACTGAAGCTTTCTTT.

This clone has only a few counts. The CDR3 DNA follows: TGTGCCAGCAGTCCCGAGAGGTACCAAGAGACCCAGTACTTC. Protein sequence: CASSPERYQETQYF. The V and J genes are TRBV2 and TRBJ2-5; D not certain. Germline V gene data show CDR1 as SNHLY and CDR2 as FYNNEI. The CDR3 extends over 14 amino acids. Trimming pared 5 bases from V and 0 bases from J, leaving 10 bases between.

This chain uses TRBV9 with TRBJ2-3; tentatively, D is TRBD2 (7 bases). Germline V lookup: CDR1 SGDLS, CDR2 YYNGEE. V was trimmed by 0 bases and J by 9 bases, leaving 14 bases between them. The CDR3 totals 14 residues. The CDR3 DNA is TGTGCCAGCAGCGTAGTGGGGGGGGCCCAAACGCAGTATTTT. It yields the protein CASSVVGGAQTQYF.

V gene TRBV18 combines with J gene TRBJ1-1, with D perhaps TRBD1 (6 bases). The ends were cut back, 2 bases at V and 6 bases at J, with 13 bases in the middle. CDR1 and CDR2 from the germline V gene are KGHSH and LQKENI. The CDR3 contains 14 residues. CDR3 sequence (DNA): TGTGCCAGCTCACCAGTTTCGGGGGGCTCTGAAGCTTTCTTT. Its protein is CASSPVSGGSEAFF.

This clone has only a few counts. The chain links TRBV7-9 to TRBJ2-7; the match to TRBD1 covers 7 bases. The V gene end was trimmed by 0 bases and the J gene end by 2 bases; junction bases not matched to a gene: 7. This CDR3 comprises 16 residues. Germline lookup yields CDR1 SEHNR and CDR2 FQNEAQ (reference sequence). The CDR3 DNA reads TGTGCCAGCAGCTTAGCGCTTCTAGGACAGGCCTACGAGCAGTACTTC. Translated: CASSLALLGQAYEQYF.

This clone was seen ten or more times. The chain uses TRBV5-4 and TRBJ1-1, with a weak D call TRBD1 (6 bases). Germline V lookup: CDR1 SGHNT, CDR2 YYREEE (reference sequence). The V and J ends lost 0 bases and 1 base respectively, with 7 bases between them. This CDR3 is built from 14 residues. The CDR3 is CASSLGQANTEAFF. The CDR3 DNA sequence: TGTGCCAGCAGCTTGGGACAGGCGAACACTGAAGCTTTCTTT.

The V call is TRBV18, the J call TRBJ1-2; 8 bases map to TRBD1. V trimming: 3 bases; J trimming: 8 bases; junction bases outside the gene matches: 8. This CDR3 is built from 14 residues. Germline V lookup: CDR1 KGHSH, CDR2 LQKENI. The CDR3 DNA follows: TGTGCCAGCTCACCTGGGAACAGGGGGGACGGCTACACCTTC. Translating gives CASSPGNRGDGYTF.

The chain has TRBV19 and TRBJ2-7; TRBD1 matches at 9 bases. V trimming: 5 bases; J trimming: 2 bases; junction bases outside the gene matches: 10. Germline V CDR1 and CDR2: LNHDA, SQIVND (reference sequence). This CDR3 contains 16 residues. CDR3 nucleotides: TGTGCCAGTAGTGCTACCGGGACAGGGAAGACCTACGAGCAGTACTTC. This codes for CASSATGTGKTYEQYF.

This clone has a handful of counts. V gene TRBV18 combines with J gene TRBJ2-1, with D tentatively TRBD2 (5 bases). The CDR3 covers 15 residues. V lost 2 bases, J lost 3 bases, and 11 bases lay in between. Germline V lookup: CDR1 KGHSH, CDR2 LQKENI. The CDR3, as DNA: TGTGCCAGCTCACCAACAGAAGGGAGCTACAATGAGCAGTTCTTC. Translation: CASSPTEGSYNEQFF.

The chain employs TRBV27 and TRBJ1-1; maybe TRBD1 (5 bases). Trimming removed 11 bases at V and 2 bases at J, with 18 bases between. Germline V gene lookup returns CDR1 MNHEY and CDR2 SMNVEV (reference sequence). The CDR3 is made up of 14 amino acids. The chain's CDR3 is CAAQSGLANTEAFF. The CDR3, as DNA: TGTGCCGCGCAATCAGGGTTAGCCAACACTGAAGCTTTCTTT.

This clone appeared a few times. The CDR3 loop reads CASSRTGQGYEQYF. The CDR3 nucleotides are TGTGCCAGCAGTCGTACGGGACAGGGTTACGAGCAGTACTTC. The chain carries TRBV11-2 and TRBJ2-7; 9 bases line up with TRBD1. The germline gives CDR1 SGHAT, CDR2 FQNNGV. V lost 6 bases to trimming and J lost 4 bases; unmatched junction nucleotides: 7. This CDR3 has 14 amino acids.

The chain's CDR3 is CASSEGGQGTDTQYF. CDR3 nucleotide sequence: TGCGCCAGCAGCGAAGGGGGACAGGGCACAGATACGCAGTATTTT. The chain joins TRBV4-1 to TRBJ2-3; 8 bases agree with TRBD1. V gave up 5 bases and J gave up 1 base; unmatched junction bases: 5. Germline-derived CDR1 and CDR2 are MGHRA and YSYEKL. The CDR3 has 15 residues.

The chain is built from TRBV11-2 and TRBJ1-1; D might be TRBD1 (6 bases). Trimming took 0 bases from V and 11 from J, leaving 13 bases between them. CDR3 length: 13 amino acids. Germline CDR1 SGHAT, CDR2 FQNNGV. This chain's CDR3 is CASSLDGQGRAFF. The CDR3 DNA follows: TGTGCCAGCAGCTTAGATGGGCAGGGGCGCGCTTTCTTT.

The chain has TRBV30 and TRBJ1-6; TRBD1 is a possible D gene (5 bases). The CDR3 contains 15 residues. Germline CDR1 is GTSNPN and CDR2 is SVGIG (reference sequence). V lost 2 bases, J lost 0 bases, and 8 bases lay in between. CDR3 in amino acids: CAWSRQSSYNSPLHF. The CDR3 DNA reads as TGTGCCTGGAGTAGACAGAGCTCCTATAATTCACCCCTCCACTTT.

This chain joins TRBV7-9 and TRBJ2-7; D gene unclear. The CDR3 spans 15 residues. Germline V gene sequence: CDR1 SEHNR, CDR2 FQNEAQ (reference sequence). Trimming left V 1 base short and J 5 bases short, with 15 bases between. CDR3 in amino acids: CASSLDLGTLNEQYF. The CDR3 nucleotides read TGTGCCAGCAGCTTAGACCTGGGCACGCTAAACGAGCAGTACTTC. Based on the CDR3 plus reference TRBV7-9 and TRBJ2-7, the full variable domain is DTGVSQNPRHKITKRGQNVTFRCDPISEHNRLYWYRQTLGQGPEFLTYFQNEAQLEKSRLLSDRFSAERPKGSFSTLEIQRTEQGDSAMYLCASSLDLGTLNEQYFGPGTRLTVT.

Only a few counts were recorded for this clone. V usage is TRBV6-5 and J usage is TRBJ2-5; TRBD2 might be the D (5 bases). CDR3 size: 16 residues. Trimming stripped 4 bases from V and 5 bases from J, with 20 bases between. The germline V gene encodes CDR1 MNHEY and CDR2 SVGAGI. CDR3 residues: CASSSGFGGPGETQYF. DNA of the CDR3: TGTGCCAGCAGTTCCGGGTTCGGCGGGCCGGGGGAGACCCAGTACTTC.

This chain joins TRBV4-3 and TRBJ1-2, with D unresolved. The CDR3 runs to 14 residues. V was pared by 0 bases and J by 8 bases, with 13 bases between. The germline gives CDR1 LGHNA, CDR2 YSLEER. In nucleotides, the CDR3 is TGCGCCAGCAGCCAAGATGGGTTTGGGAGCGGCTACACCTTC. Amino acid sequence: CASSQDGFGSGYTF.

V and J are TRBV7-2 and TRBJ1-5; 9 positions agree with TRBD1. The CDR3 runs 14 residues. CDR1 and CDR2 from the germline V gene are SGHTA and FQGNSA. Germline trimming cut 5 bases from V and 5 bases from J; bases unmatched to any gene: 4. The chain's CDR3 is CASSLRDRDQPQHF. In DNA form, the CDR3 reads TGTGCCAGCAGCCTCCGGGACAGGGATCAGCCCCAGCATTTT.